A selection of T cell receptor beta chains follows, all from one sample in a study of shared clonotypes between healthy human individuals. Profiled with immunoSEQ multiplex PCR; TCRdb holds only in-frame clones, not every one. The table shows some 2,100,000 clones, with 90% to 96% occurring only once. The specimen was naive CD4+ T cells sorted from blood. Receptors were obtained from a man between 18 and 29 years old in good health. Both conserved end residues are part of each CDR3. A D gene is named only where the DNA matches it firmly. Some rows have no size entry. The others give once, few or many, or a class for an expanded clone.

TRBJ2-1	TRBD1	.	15	TRBV9	CASSVDQGARVEQFF	TGTGCCAGCAGCGTCGACCAGGGGGCCAGAGTTGAGCAGTTCTTC
TRBJ1-2	.	.	15	TRBV30	CAWRGVGLSKHGYTF	TGTGCCTGGAGGGGGGTGGGCCTCTCAAAACATGGCTACACCTTC
TRBJ1-6	TRBD1	.	14	TRBV7-9	CASSSGQRNSPLHF	TGTGCCAGCAGCTCGGGACAGCGAAATTCACCCCTCCACTTT
TRBJ2-2	.	.	14	TRBV6-5	CASAGTVNTGELFF	TGTGCCAGCGCGGGGACAGTGAACACCGGGGAGCTGTTTTTT
TRBJ1-5	.	.	13	TRBV27	CASKPSGSQPQHF	TGTGCCAGCAAACCCTCGGGTTCCCAGCCCCAGCATTTT
TRBJ1-1	.	.	12	TRBV6-6	CASTRAGTEAFF	TGTGCCAGCACTCGGGCGGGAACTGAAGCTTTCTTT
TRBJ2-5	.	.	15	TRBV21-1	CASSNGTGEGETQYF	TGTGCCAGCAGCAACGGGACAGGGGAGGGGGAGACCCAGTACTTC
TRBJ2-2	TRBD2	.	16	TRBV10-2	CASSKGTSGLTGELFF	TGCGCCAGCAGCAAGGGGACTAGCGGGCTCACCGGGGAGCTGTTTTTT
TRBJ2-6	.	.	15	TRBV6-1	CATRGDSAGANVLTF	TGTGCCACCCGGGGGGACAGCGCGGGGGCCAACGTCCTGACTTTC
TRBJ2-3	.	.	15	TRBV2	CASSESTPGGDTQYF	TGTGCCAGCAGTGAAAGCACCCCCGGTGGAGATACGCAGTATTTT
TRBJ1-2	.	.	14	TRBV6-5	CASSYSATAYGYTF	TGTGCCAGCAGTTACTCGGCCACCGCCTATGGCTACACCTTC
TRBJ1-2	TRBD1	.	15	TRBV30	CAWTKEGQDVPPYTF	TGTGCCTGGACCAAGGAAGGACAGGACGTTCCACCGTACACCTTC
TRBJ2-7	.	.	14	TRBV5-8	CASSLTGSSYEQYF	TGTGCCAGCAGCTTGACAGGGAGCTCCTACGAGCAGTACTTC
TRBJ2-5	TRBD1	.	17	TRBV7-9	CASSTAGDRVDTETQYF	TGTGCCAGCAGCACCGCGGGGGACAGGGTGGATACAGAGACCCAGTACTTC
TRBJ1-1	.	.	14	TRBV11-2	CASSLVRNGTEAFF	TGTGCCAGCAGCTTAGTTCGCAACGGCACTGAAGCTTTCTTT
TRBJ2-3	.	.	14	TRBV29-1	CSDGGGRLADTQYF	TGCAGCGACGGTGGAGGTAGGCTCGCAGATACGCAGTATTTT
TRBJ1-1	TRBD1	.	14	TRBV14	CASSHTGGRTEAFF	TGTGCCAGCAGCCATACAGGGGGCCGGACTGAAGCTTTCTTT
TRBJ2-5	TRBD2	.	13	TRBV10-3	CAISRGGQETQYF	TGTGCCATCAGCCGCGGGGGGCAAGAGACCCAGTACTTC
TRBJ1-2	.	.	15	TRBV19	CASSLRQQLNYGYTF	TGTGCCAGTAGTCTTCGACAGCAACTTAACTATGGCTACACCTTC
TRBJ1-1	.	.	15	TRBV19	CATKPQRGGFTEAFF	TGTGCCACCAAACCCCAGAGGGGGGGCTTCACTGAAGCTTTCTTT
TRBJ1-5	TRBD1	.	15	TRBV6-1	CASSGGQAHNQPQHF	TGTGCCAGCAGTGGGGGACAGGCTCATAATCAGCCCCAGCATTTT
TRBJ1-3	.	once	14	TRBV7-2	CASSHGTSGNTIYF	TGTGCCAGTTCCCACGGGACCTCTGGAAACACCATATATTTT
TRBJ2-5	.	once	14	TRBV18	CASSPPVGQETQYF	TGTGCCAGCTCACCCCCCGTCGGACAAGAGACCCAGTACTTC
TRBJ2-5	TRBD2	.	15	TRBV7-8	CASSGAGTSGRKLYF	TGTGCCAGCAGCGGGGCCGGGACTAGCGGGAGGAAATTGTACTTC
TRBJ2-7	TRBD1	few	14	TRBV30	CAWSEGDSGYEQYF	TGTGCCTGGAGTGAGGGGGACAGTGGTTACGAGCAGTACTTC
TRBJ2-5	.	.	14	TRBV5-1	CASSLVPGVWAGYF	TGCGCCAGCAGCTTGGTTCCGGGCGTTTGGGCGGGATACTTC
TRBJ2-7	.	.	13	TRBV29-1	CSVVQDRGYEQYF	TGCAGCGTTGTTCAGGATAGAGGTTACGAGCAGTACTTC
TRBJ2-5	TRBD2	once	19	TRBV7-2	CASSLSYRLAGGPQETQYF	TGTGCCAGCAGCTTAAGCTACCGACTAGCGGGAGGCCCCCAAGAGACCCAGTACTTC
TRBJ1-4	.	once	13	TRBV6-5	CASSRGPNEKLFF	TGTGCCAGCAGCCGAGGGCCCAATGAAAAACTGTTTTTT
TRBJ1-6	.	.	14	TRBV6-1	CASSEVRYNSPLHF	TGTGCCAGCAGTGAAGTCCGCTATAATTCACCCCTCCACTTT
TRBJ2-1	TRBD1	.	15	TRBV5-4	CASSFRDRDDNEQFF	TGTGCCAGCAGCTTCCGGGACAGGGATGACAATGAGCAGTTCTTC
TRBJ1-1	TRBD1	.	14	TRBV10-3	CAISVGDRGTEAFF	TGTGCCATCAGTGTTGGGGACAGGGGCACTGAAGCTTTCTTT
TRBJ2-7	TRBD1	once	14	TRBV7-6	CASSRGQGGYEQYF	TGTGCCAGCAGCCGGGGACAGGGGGGGTACGAGCAGTACTTC
TRBJ1-1	.	.	12	TRBV28	CASSQTGGQAFF	TGTGCCAGTTCGCAGACTGGGGGGCAAGCTTTCTTT
TRBJ1-2	.	.	16	TRBV18	CASSPPGGINNYGYTF	TGTGCCAGCTCACCACCGGGGGGCATAAATAACTATGGCTACACCTTC
TRBJ1-4	.	.	15	TRBV27	CASSLSGQTNEKLFF	TGTGCCAGCAGTTTATCTGGACAGACGAATGAAAAACTGTTTTTT
TRBJ2-3	.	once	14	TRBV11-2	CASSLDRAANTQYF	TGTGCCAGCAGCTTAGATCGGGCAGCAAATACGCAGTATTTT
TRBJ1-2	TRBD1	.	17	TRBV9	CASSESERGRSNYGYTF	TGTGCCAGCAGCGAGTCCGAAAGGGGGCGTTCTAACTATGGCTACACCTTC
TRBJ2-1	.	.	13	TRBV27	CAGRDTTLNEQFF	TGTGCCGGGAGGGACACAACCTTGAATGAGCAGTTCTTC
TRBJ2-3	TRBD2	.	15	TRBV5-4	CASSFEGLAVDTQYF	TGTGCCAGCAGCTTCGAAGGGCTAGCGGTAGATACGCAGTATTTT
TRBJ1-2	.	.	15	TRBV25-1	CASSEVRGDNYGYTF	TGTGCCAGCAGTGAGGTGAGGGGCGATAACTATGGCTACACCTTC
TRBJ2-1	TRBD1	.	14	TRBV5-4	CASSKTGTVGEQFF	TGTGCCAGCAGCAAGACCGGGACAGTCGGTGAGCAGTTCTTC
TRBJ2-3	TRBD2	.	16	TRBV4-2	CASSRTSGGDTDTQYF	TGTGCCAGCAGCCGCACAAGCGGGGGTGACACAGATACGCAGTATTTT
TRBJ2-5	TRBD2	.	17	TRBV7-2	CASSPRGTSGSGETQYF	TGTGCCAGCAGCCCTAGGGGGACTAGCGGGAGCGGGGAGACCCAGTACTTC
TRBJ1-1	.	.	15	TRBV21-1	CASSKGTGSIGEAFF	TGTGCCAGCAGCAAGGGGACAGGGAGTATAGGTGAAGCTTTCTTT
TRBJ1-3	TRBD1	.	16	TRBV5-6	CASSPRTGSSGNTIYF	TGTGCCAGCAGCCCCCGGACAGGCAGCTCTGGAAACACCATATATTTT
TRBJ1-2	TRBD1	.	16	TRBV9	CASSVDVTGQASGYTF	TGTGCCAGCAGCGTAGATGTGACGGGACAGGCTTCTGGCTACACCTTC
TRBJ2-1	.	once	14	TRBV7-9	CASSPGSSYNEQFF	TGTGCCAGCTCCCCCGGGAGCTCCTACAATGAGCAGTTCTTC
TRBJ1-4	.	.	14	TRBV27	CASSLGAYNEKLFF	TGTGCCAGCAGTTTAGGGGCATACAATGAAAAACTGTTTTTT
TRBJ1-1	TRBD1	.	14	TRBV5-4	CASSLIGTASEAFF	TGTGCCAGCAGCTTAATCGGGACAGCTAGTGAAGCTTTCTTT
TRBJ2-3	.	once	15	TRBV6-1	CASSDQGGFADTQYF	TGTGCCAGCAGTGACCAGGGGGGGTTTGCAGATACGCAGTATTTT
TRBJ2-1	TRBD1	.	15	TRBV5-1	CASSPPQGVRNEQFF	TGCGCCAGCAGCCCCCCCCAGGGGGTACGCAATGAGCAGTTCTTC
TRBJ1-2	TRBD1	.	15	TRBV11-2	CASSLTQTGNYGYTF	TGTGCCAGCAGCCTTACCCAGACAGGGAACTATGGCTACACCTTC
TRBJ2-6	.	.	18	TRBV11-2	CASSLSPGLRSGANVLTF	TGTGCCAGCAGCTTATCCCCGGGACTCCGCTCTGGGGCCAACGTCCTGACTTTC
TRBJ2-7	.	.	14	TRBV28	CASSLRDGAYEQYF	TGTGCCAGCAGTTTAAGGGACGGAGCCTACGAGCAGTACTTC
TRBJ1-3	TRBD1	once	14	TRBV30	CAWRDRGSGNTIYF	TGTGCCTGGAGAGACAGGGGCTCCGGAAACACCATATATTTT
TRBJ1-3	TRBD1	.	16	TRBV6-6	CASSGTGSISGNTIYF	TGTGCCAGCAGTGGGACAGGGTCCATCTCTGGAAACACCATATATTTT
TRBJ2-5	TRBD2	.	16	TRBV5-4	CASSLGALAGEETQYF	TGTGCCAGCAGCCTGGGGGCTCTAGCGGGAGAAGAGACCCAGTACTTC